This paragraph reports one T cell receptor beta chain. Its matching antigen is unknown. TCRdb redid the calling of the reads with MiXCR, one entry per CDR3 protein. The table shows about 6,100 distinct CDR3 sequences, with 45% to 55% occurring only once. The V segment lost 1 base and the J segment 4 bases; nucleotides outside the gene matches: 6. The length of the CDR3 is 16 residues. Germline assignment: CDR1 SGHAT and CDR2 FQNNGV. The data originate from a study of T cell repertoires in cytomegalovirus infection. General study findings and limits: There were HLA-C-restricted CMV-specific TCR beta clonotypes dominating the ex vivo response. There were carriers of CMV plus the relevant HLA, and cumulative public TCR beta family frequency identified them.

This chain connects TRBV11-2 to TRBJ2-1, with 8 bases identical to TRBD2. This sequence was found in a human donor in good health (CMV status not recorded). Some clones in this sample may be carry-over from other donors' samples. Sequencing input: PBMCs, sequenced either directly or after in vitro stimulation (not recorded which). Here the CDR3 DNA reads TGTGCCAGCAGCTTAGTTGCAGCGGGAGTATACAATGAGCAGTTCTTC. Residues: CASSLVAAGVYNEQFF.